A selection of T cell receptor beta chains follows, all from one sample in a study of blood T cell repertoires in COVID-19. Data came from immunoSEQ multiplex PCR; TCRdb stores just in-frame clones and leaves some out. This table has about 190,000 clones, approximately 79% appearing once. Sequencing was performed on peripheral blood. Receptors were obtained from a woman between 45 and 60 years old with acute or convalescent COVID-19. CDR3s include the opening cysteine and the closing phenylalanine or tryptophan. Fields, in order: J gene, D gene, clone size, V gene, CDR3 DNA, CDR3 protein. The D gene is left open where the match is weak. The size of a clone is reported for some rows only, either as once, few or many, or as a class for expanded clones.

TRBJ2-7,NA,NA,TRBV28,TGTGCCAGCAGTCCCGGGACAAACTCCTACGAGCAGTACTTC,CASSPGTNSYEQYF
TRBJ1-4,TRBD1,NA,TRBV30,TGTGCCTGGAGTTCTGGGACAGGGACTTCTAATGAAAAACTGTTTTTT,CAWSSGTGTSNEKLFF
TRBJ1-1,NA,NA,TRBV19,TGTGCCAGTGGGGAACAGGGTGCCATGAACACTGAAGCTTTCTTT,CASGEQGAMNTEAFF
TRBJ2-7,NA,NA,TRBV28,TGTGCCAGCAGCCGAAAAACCTTGGGCCTCCTAGAGCAGTACTTC,CASSRKTLGLLEQYF
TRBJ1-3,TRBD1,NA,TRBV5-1,TGCGCCAGCAGCCCTACGGGACAGGGAGGAAACACCATATATTTT,CASSPTGQGGNTIYF
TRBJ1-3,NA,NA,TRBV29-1,TGCGGGACCGCAGGGGATTCCTCTGGAAACACCATATATTTT,CGTAGDSSGNTIYF
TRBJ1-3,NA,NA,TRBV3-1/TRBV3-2,TGTGCCAGCAGCCGCCTGGGGGGGCACACCATATATTTT,CASSRLGGHTIYF
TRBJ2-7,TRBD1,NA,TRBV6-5,TGTGCCAGCAGTTCCCCAGGGACAGCATCCTACGAGCAGTACTTC,CASSSPGTASYEQYF
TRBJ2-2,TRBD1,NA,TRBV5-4,TGTGCCAGCAGCTACCCCGGGACAGGGGGTACCGGGGAGCTGTTTTTT,CASSYPGTGGTGELFF
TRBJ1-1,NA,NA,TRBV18,TGTGCCAGCTCACCACCGAGAGAACGGACAATCGCTGAAGCTTTCTTT,CASSPPRERTIAEAFF
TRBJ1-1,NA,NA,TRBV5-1,TGCGCCAGCAGCTTGAGACCGGGGAACACTGAAGCTTTCTTT,CASSLRPGNTEAFF
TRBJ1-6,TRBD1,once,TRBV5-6,TGTGCCAGCAGCATCGGGACAGGGTCAACACCCCTCCACTTT,CASSIGTGSTPLHF
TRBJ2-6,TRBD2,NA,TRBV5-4,TGTGCCAGCAGCCTGACTAGCGGGGGGCCCGCCCTGGTCCTGACTTTC,CASSLTSGGPALVLTF
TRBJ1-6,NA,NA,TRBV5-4,TGTGCCAGCAGCTTGGCCAGAGGAGGGCAGAATTCACCCCTCCACTTT,CASSLARGGQNSPLHF
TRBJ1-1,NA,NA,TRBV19,TGTGCCAGTAGTATCCAAAGGGGGAGTTGGAACACTGAAGCTTTCTTT,CASSIQRGSWNTEAFF
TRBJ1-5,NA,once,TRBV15,TGTGCCACCAGCAGAGAATTGCAGGGGAATCAGCCCCAGCATTTT,CATSRELQGNQPQHF
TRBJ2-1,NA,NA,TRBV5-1,TGCGCCAGCAGCTTACCTAGTAGCTCCTACAATGAGCAGTTCTTC,CASSLPSSSYNEQFF
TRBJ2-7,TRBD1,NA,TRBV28,TGTGCCAGCAGGACAGGGAAAGTATACGAGCAGTACTTC,CASRTGKVYEQYF